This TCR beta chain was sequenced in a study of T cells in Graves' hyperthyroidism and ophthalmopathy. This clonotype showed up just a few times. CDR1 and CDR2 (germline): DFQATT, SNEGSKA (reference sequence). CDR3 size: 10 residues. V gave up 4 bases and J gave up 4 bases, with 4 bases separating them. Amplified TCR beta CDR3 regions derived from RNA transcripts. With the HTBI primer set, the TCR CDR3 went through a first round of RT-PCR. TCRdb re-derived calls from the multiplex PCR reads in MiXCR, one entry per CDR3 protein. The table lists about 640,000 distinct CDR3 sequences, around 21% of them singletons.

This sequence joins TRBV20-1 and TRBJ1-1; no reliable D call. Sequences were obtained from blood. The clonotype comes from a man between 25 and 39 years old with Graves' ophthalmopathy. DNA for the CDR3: TGCAGTGCTACCTTCACTGAAGCTTTCTTT. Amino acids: CSATFTEAFF.